This passage covers 13 T cell receptor beta chains from one sample sequenced in a study of CD8 T cells in Susac syndrome. Random-hexamer reverse transcription was applied to roughly 0.45 to 1 ug RNA. One entry per CDR3 protein results from TCRdb running MiXCR on the immunoSEQ multiplex PCR reads. Among about 180,000 distinct CDR3 sequences listed, 85% to 95% were seen once. Sequenced input: CD4+ T cells from PBMCs. These receptors originate from a human donor with Susac syndrome.

This sequence joins TRBV5-5 and TRBJ2-2; possible D gene TRBD1, 7 bases. Germline CDR1 is SGHKS and CDR2 is YYEKEE (reference sequence). The CDR3 is 15 amino acids. The germline V and J ends were trimmed by 5 bases and 3 bases, with 14 bases remaining between them. CDR3 coding DNA: TGTGCCAGCAGAAGACAGGGAGGCGACACCGGGGAGCTGTTTTTT. It yields the protein CASRRQGGDTGELFF.

This sequence joins TRBV15 and TRBJ2-2, with 11 bases identical to TRBD1. This CDR3 comprises 18 residues. Germline CDR1 is LNHNV and CDR2 is YYDKDF (reference sequence). Unmatched junction bases numbered 9, after V lost 1 base and J lost 5 bases. For the CDR3, the DNA is TGTGCCACCAGCAGAGGGCCCGGACAGGGGGCAATAACCGGGGAGCTGTTTTTT. Its protein is CATSRGPGQGAITGELFF.

The chain links TRBV20-1 to TRBJ1-2; D is possibly TRBD1 (5 bases). The CDR3 runs to 13 residues. Germline values: CDR1 DFQATT, CDR2 SNEGSKA (reference sequence). Trimming stripped 5 bases from V and 0 bases from J, with 10 bases between. The CDR3 DNA reads as TGCAGTGCTGGGACGGGCACTAACTATGGCTACACCTTC. Protein sequence: CSAGTGTNYGYTF.

This clonotype was counted once. The chain carries TRBV12-3 or TRBV12-4 and TRBJ2-2; 9 positions agree with TRBD1. The V and J ends lost 3 bases and 7 bases, in that order; junction bases with no gene match: 6. CDR3 length equals 15 residues. The CDR3 loop reads CASSFARQGVGELFF. The CDR3 nucleotides read TGTGCCAGCAGTTTCGCGAGACAGGGGGTCGGGGAGCTGTTTTTT.

This chain joins TRBV9 and TRBJ1-5; the match to TRBD1 covers 10 bases. The CDR3 is 15 amino acids. The V and J ends lost 0 bases and 4 bases, in that order; junction bases with no gene match: 1. The germline V gene encodes CDR1 SGDLS and CDR2 YYNGEE. The CDR3 DNA follows: TGTGCCAGCAGCGTAGCGGGACAGGGGAATCAGCCCCAGCATTTT. Protein: CASSVAGQGNQPQHF.

The chain carries TRBV10-3 and TRBJ2-7; D unclear. The V gene lost 3 bases and the J gene lost 3 bases, with 9 bases spanning the gap. The CDR3 contains 13 residues. Germline CDR1 and CDR2: ENHRY and SYGVKD. DNA for the CDR3: TGTGCCATCAGTGATCAGGTGGACTACGAGCAGTACTTC. Its translation: CAISDQVDYEQYF.

The chain uses TRBV30 and TRBJ2-7; TRBD2 might be the D (5 bases). Trimming shortened V by 0 bases and J by 4 bases, and 13 bases separated the two germline ends. The CDR3 is 14 residues long. Per germline, CDR1 GTSNPN and CDR2 SVGIG (reference sequence). As DNA, the CDR3 is TGTGCCTGGAGTGTAAGCGGCGGCTTATACGAGCAGTACTTC. It encodes CAWSVSGGLYEQYF.

This CDR3 is CSANWIGVSEQYF. The CDR3 DNA follows: TGCAGTGCTAATTGGATCGGCGTCAGCGAGCAGTACTTC. V usage is TRBV20-1 and J usage is TRBJ2-7; D unclear. Trimming shortened V by 4 bases and J by 6 bases, and 16 bases separated the two germline ends. This CDR3 comprises 13 residues. Germline CDR1 is DFQATT and CDR2 is SNEGSKA (reference sequence).

The rearrangement joins TRBV5-1 to TRBJ2-4; TRBD1 might be the D (6 bases). This CDR3 contains 14 residues. The V gene's germline CDR1 is SGHRS and CDR2 YFSETQ. V lost 2 bases and J lost 6, with 12 bases in between. The CDR3 region is CASSLQGTGNIQYF. As DNA, the CDR3 is TGCGCCAGCAGCTTACAGGGAACGGGAAACATTCAGTACTTC.

J is TRBJ2-3 and V is TRBV10-3; D possibly corresponds to TRBD1 (7 bases). The CDR3 runs 14 residues. The V gene lost 11 bases and the J gene lost 4 bases, with 19 bases spanning the gap. Germline CDR1 and CDR2: ENHRY and SYGVKD. The CDR3 protein is CAASRTGGADTQYF. The CDR3, as DNA: TGTGCCGCCTCCCGGACAGGAGGGGCAGATACGCAGTATTTT.

The chain carries TRBV4-2 and TRBJ2-6; weak D call: TRBD1 (5 bases). CDR1 and CDR2 (germline): LGHNA, YNFKEQ. The CDR3 has 17 residues. The V end was cut by 4 bases, the J end by 0 bases, with 13 bases between. The CDR3, as DNA: TGTGCCAGCAGCCCTGGACAAGTGAGCTCTGGGGCCAACGTCCTGACTTTC. Translated: CASSPGQVSSGANVLTF.

The rearrangement links TRBV20-1 to TRBJ2-5, with TRBD2 matching 7 bases. V was pared by 0 bases and J by 3 bases, with 1 base of the junction left unmatched. This CDR3 spans 13 amino acids. The V gene's germline CDR1 is DFQATT and CDR2 SNEGSKA (reference sequence). CDR3 nucleotide sequence: TGCAGTGCTAGAGAGGCGGGGGAAGAGACCCAGTACTTC. It codes for CSAREAGEETQYF.

The chain uses TRBV12-3 or TRBV12-4 and TRBJ1-1; D call uncertain. Deletions cut 3 bases from V and 5 bases from J, with 7 bases between. This CDR3 spans 12 amino acids. CDR3 nucleotides: TGTGCCAGCAGTTTTAGTAGAACTGAAGCTTTCTTT. It specifies CASSFSRTEAFF.